Presented here are 17 T cell receptor beta chains from one specimen sequenced in a study of CD8 T cells in Susac syndrome. Random hexamers served to reverse transcribe roughly 0.45 to 1 ug RNA. Using its own MiXCR run on the immunoSEQ multiplex PCR reads, TCRdb lists one record per CDR3 protein. The data hold 140,000 to 150,000 distinct CDR3 sequences, with roughly 94% observed a single time. The sequencing sample was made of CD4+ T cells from PBMCs. Receptors originate from a human donor in good health.

The rearrangement joins TRBV18 to TRBJ1-1; D is ambiguous. Germline V gene lookup returns CDR1 KGHSH and CDR2 LQKENI. The CDR3 covers 14 residues. Deletions cut 2 bases from V and 4 bases from J, with 11 bases between. CDR3 region: CASSPGRLFTEAFF. Written as DNA, the CDR3 is TGTGCCAGCTCACCAGGGCGGTTGTTCACTGAAGCTTTCTTT.

The J gene is TRBJ2-7, the V gene TRBV28; 7 bases map to TRBD1. CDR3 length equals 15 residues. V lost 6 bases and J lost 0; bases outside the gene matches: 8. Germline V lookup: CDR1 MDHEN, CDR2 SYDVKM. As DNA, the CDR3 is TGTGCCAGCAGCCTTCCGGGACAGACCTCCTACGAGCAGTACTTC. Translated: CASSLPGQTSYEQYF.

The chain has TRBV7-6 and TRBJ1-1; 7 bases agree with TRBD1. The trim removed 0 bases at V and 4 bases at J, leaving 14 bases unmatched. This CDR3 is 18 amino acids long. Germline CDR1 SGHVS, CDR2 FNYEAQ. CDR3 amino acids: CASSLALWQGVRGTEAFF. DNA for the CDR3: TGTGCCAGCAGCTTAGCTTTGTGGCAGGGGGTTCGTGGCACTGAAGCTTTCTTT.

The chain uses TRBV2 and TRBJ2-5, with D perhaps given as TRBD1 or TRBD2 (5 bases each). The CDR3 covers 13 residues. Per the germline V gene, CDR1 is SNHLY and CDR2 is FYNNEI. Between the trimmed V and J ends, which lost 7 bases and 0 bases, there was a span of 9 bases. The CDR3 here is CASNRRYQETQYF. CDR3 nucleotides: TGTGCCAGCAACAGGAGGTACCAAGAGACCCAGTACTTC.

The J gene is TRBJ2-3, the V gene TRBV20-1, with D possibly being TRBD1 (5 bases). The germline CDR1 and CDR2 sequences are DFQATT and SNEGSKA (reference sequence). With 0 bases removed from V and 2 bases from J, the gap between germline ends came to 6 bases. This CDR3 contains 13 residues. The CDR3 nucleotides are TGCAGTGCTAGAGATGGACACACAGATACGCAGTATTTT. Protein: CSARDGHTDTQYF.

The count of this clonotype is one. This chain links TRBV7-2 with TRBJ2-7; D gene unclear. Germline lookup yields CDR1 SGHTA and CDR2 FQGNSA. V lost 6 bases, J lost 3 bases, and 15 bases lay in between. The CDR3 consists of 14 residues. The CDR3 loop reads CASRLRTEDYEQYF. CDR3 bases: TGTGCCAGCAGACTTAGGACGGAAGACTACGAGCAGTACTTC.

V usage is TRBV29-1 and J usage is TRBJ1-5; tentatively, D is TRBD1 (5 bases). V lost 4 bases and J 0 bases, leaving 10 bases between the germline ends. This CDR3 region has 14 residues. The germline V gene has CDR1 SQVTM and CDR2 ANQGSEA. This CDR3 reads CSVAGTDSNQPQHF. CDR3 bases: TGCAGCGTTGCGGGGACGGATAGCAATCAGCCCCAGCATTTT.

This rearrangement joins TRBV18 to TRBJ2-7; D is ambiguous. Trimming stripped 3 bases from V and 2 bases from J, with 11 bases between. In germline, CDR1 is KGHSH, CDR2 LQKENI. The CDR3 is 14 amino acids. The DNA of the CDR3 is TGTGCCAGCTCACCCCTAGTACGGCCCTACGAGCAGTACTTC. It specifies CASSPLVRPYEQYF.

The chain is built from TRBV13 and TRBJ2-7; TRBD2 matches 11 bases. Trimming took 5 bases from V and 0 from J; bases not matched to a gene: 6. This CDR3 has 16 residues. Looked up from germline, CDR1 is PRHDT and CDR2 is FYEKMQ (reference sequence). The CDR3 region is CASSPGLAANSYEQYF. DNA for the CDR3: TGTGCCAGCAGCCCGGGACTAGCGGCAAACTCCTACGAGCAGTACTTC.

This chain uses TRBV30 with TRBJ1-2; a weak D match, TRBD1 (5 bases). This CDR3 has 13 amino acids. Looked up from germline, CDR1 is GTSNPN and CDR2 is SVGIG (reference sequence). V lost 2 bases to trimming and J lost 1 base, with 8 bases between them. This chain's CDR3 is CAWSIRGNYGYTF. The CDR3 DNA reads as TGTGCCTGGAGTATAAGGGGTAACTATGGCTACACCTTC.

This chain connects TRBV20-1 to TRBJ1-2; no definite D call. The germline CDR1 and CDR2 sequences are DFQATT and SNEGSKA (reference sequence). V lost 6 bases and J 0 bases, leaving 11 bases between the germline ends. This CDR3 has 13 amino acids. The CDR3 DNA sequence: TGCAGTGCCTCAGGAAAAGCTAACTATGGCTACACCTTC. It encodes CSASGKANYGYTF.

This clonotype occurred once. The chain joins TRBV6-5 to TRBJ1-2, with D possibly TRBD1 on 5 matching bases. Germline lookup yields CDR1 MNHEY and CDR2 SVGAGI. This CDR3 is 13 amino acids long. Deletions cut 2 bases from V and 6 bases from J, with 10 bases between. The CDR3, as DNA: TGTGCCAGCAGTTACAGGCAGGGCCATGGCTACACCTTC. Encoded protein: CASSYRQGHGYTF.

The genes are TRBV5-1 and TRBJ2-4; D remains unclear. There are 16 residues in the CDR3. V lost 0 bases, J lost 6 bases, and 16 bases lay in between. In germline, CDR1 is SGHRS, CDR2 YFSETQ. Here the CDR3 DNA reads TGCGCCAGCAGCTTGGAAGCAGTGCTCCAAGGAAACATTCAGTACTTC. This codes for CASSLEAVLQGNIQYF.

The CDR3 sequence is CASSPRLAGVHEQYF. Written as DNA, the CDR3 is TGTGCCAGCAGCCCCCGACTAGCGGGAGTACACGAGCAGTACTTC. The rearrangement joins TRBV11-2 to TRBJ2-7, with 12 positions matching TRBD2. From germline, CDR1 is SGHAT and CDR2 FQNNGV. Germline trimming cut 5 bases from V and 5 bases from J; bases unmatched to any gene: 7. The CDR3 contains 15 residues. Full variable domain (remainder filled in from reference TRBV11-2 and TRBJ2-7): EAGVAQSPRYKIIEKRQSVAFWCNPISGHATLYWYQQILGQGPKLLIQFQNNGVVDDSQLPKDRFSAERLKGVDSTLKIQPAKLEDSAVYLCASSPRLAGVHEQYFGPGTRLTVT.

This clonotype was observed once. The rearrangement uses TRBV7-8 and TRBJ1-5, with TRBD1 as a possible D gene (5 bases). Trimming cost V 4 bases and J 0 bases, with 22 bases left between them. The CDR3 sequence is 19 residues long. The germline V gene has CDR1 SGHVS and CDR2 FQNEAQ. DNA for the CDR3: TGTGCCAGCAGCTCCCGGGTCCTGGGGCTGAGTATTAGCAATCAGCCCCAGCATTTT. Translation gives CASSSRVLGLSISNQPQHF.

The rearrangement joins TRBV20-1 to TRBJ2-5; 9 nucleotides agree with TRBD2. With 0 bases clipped from V and 1 base from J, the junction kept 3 bases outside the gene matches. This CDR3 spans 15 amino acids. Germline V gene data show CDR1 as DFQATT and CDR2 as SNEGSKA (reference sequence). CDR3 amino acids: CSAREPGLAQETQYF. CDR3 coding DNA: TGCAGTGCTAGAGAACCGGGACTAGCCCAAGAGACCCAGTACTTC.

The J gene is TRBJ2-2, the V gene TRBV7-2; D unresolved. Trimming shortened V by 8 bases and J by 12 bases, and 4 bases separated the two germline ends. Per germline, CDR1 SGHTA and CDR2 FQGNSA. This CDR3 has 8 residues. CDR3 residues: CASGKLFF. CDR3 sequence (DNA): TGTGCCAGCGGAAAGCTGTTTTTT.